The entry that follows covers one TCR beta chain sequence. Its antigen specificity is not known. It has no much larger one-base neighbor in the sample; base qualities were not kept. This sample was taken from a study of T cell responses to AZD1222 COVID-19 vaccine (dated by TCRdb to about 2021). A note on the overall study: TCR sequencing was performed for roughly 240 trial participants, of whom around 200 were given two doses of AZD1222 and roughly 25 were given two doses of MenACWY control vaccine. Enrollment into the trials was organized by age into subgroups of 18-55, 56-69 and 70-plus years, and those subgroups contained about 150, 27 and 61 TCR-sequenced participants, respectively. Findings and caveats that apply to the study as a whole: Epitopes outside the regions mutated in the B.1.351 and B.1.1.7 variants were reportedly recognized by nearly half of the unique spike-specific TCRs. Participants were mostly white British and included more females than males, and it was suggested by the authors that clonal diversity may have been underestimated. Spike-specific TCR breadth and depth rose significantly after two AZD1222 doses compared with day 0 and with MenACWY recipients. Conclusions about previously exposed vaccinees are limited, since just a handful of AZD1222 recipients were seropositive for SARS-CoV-2 at baseline. The whole spike protein was spanned by vaccine-associated CD4 TCRs, and dominant responses were seen in regions 160-218 and 743-854. The 56-69-year group was small, and its depth increase did not reach significance, likely because of low power. Because no day 14 peak-response samples were available, repertoires were characterized only after the peak T cell response.

V lost 4 bases and J lost 5 bases; the stretch between them is 16 bases long. The germline V gene sets CDR1 to SGHRS and CDR2 to YFSETQ. The CDR3 sequence holds 14 residues, the cysteine and phenylalanine included. Only the CDR3 part of the read is kept: 42 bases, read in frame from the first base. The meaning of the sample's time point label: about 28 days (+/-7) after the second vaccine dose. Because spike-specific TCR depth and breadth did not differ between the two schedules, AZD1222 recipients who got a second dose at roughly 4 weeks were pooled with those who got a second dose at roughly 12 weeks. Samples from vaccinated people were obtained from the UK trials COV001 and COV002, which included a single-blind randomized controlled phase 2/3 trial of AZD1222 (ChAdOx1 nCoV-19) in healthy adults. Trial participant PBMC samples were collected at day 0 and day 28 after the second dose for TCRbeta chain sequencing.

The CDR3 regions of human TCRbeta chains were subjected to immunosequencing. In the source study's methods: TCRs in the repertoires were compared against a reference library of SARS-CoV-2-specific TCRs that had been generated with the MIRA antigen-specificity platform. Breadth was defined as the fraction of unique TCRs that were SARS-CoV-2-associated, and depth was defined as the fraction of total T cells that were SARS-CoV-2-associated. Using the MIRA data, each spike-specific TCR was mapped to the spike region that the TCR reacts to and placed in a CD4 or CD8 class. Log10-transformed breadth and depth values were compared by one-way ANOVA with Sidak's multiple comparisons tests. The immuneACCESS repertoire file appears here via TCRdb, limited to in-frame rearrangements. These files lack a portion of the clones; in checked studies, under half of the deficit traces to unresolved V genes, and the cause of the others is not known. V, J and clone size were drawn from that table, and D and trimming were deduced from the DNA. This sample holds 100,000 or so clones; 89% were observed only once. The ten largest account for about 40% of the sample.

The receptor chain draws on TRBV5-1 and TRBJ2-7; the D gene remains uncertain. The sequencing here drew on peripheral blood, taken 28 days after the second AZD1222 dose. This clonotype originated in an adult who received the AZD1222 COVID-19 vaccine. The nucleotide sequence reads as follows: TGCGCCAGCAGCCAGGAAGGCCGTCCCAACGAGCAGTACTTC. This sequence encodes CASSQEGRPNEQYF.